This is a list of T cell receptor beta chains from one sample in a study of CD8 T cells in ankylosing spondylitis. TCRdb called the 5' RACE reads again in MiXCR, with one record for every CDR3 protein. The sample yields roughly 200,000 distinct CDR3 sequences, about 13% seen once. Sequenced: blood, either unsorted or a sorted T cell fraction (not recorded which). The receptors were gathered from a male donor with ankylosing spondylitis or in good health (not recorded which). Each CDR3 is given with its conserved first and last residue. Each record gives: clone size, D gene, J gene, V gene, CDR3 DNA, CDR3 protein. The D gene is left open where the match is weak. Some rows mark clone size as missing; the rest say once, few, many or name a class of expanded clone.

>-|-|TRBJ2-7|TRBV20-1
TGCAGTGCTGAGAGGTTAAGCGGGCTCACCTACGAGCAGTACTTC
CSAERLSGLTYEQYF
>-|-|TRBJ2-3|TRBV6-5
TGTGTCAGCAGTTACTCCCCCTATTCTTATACGCAGTATTTT
CVSSYSPYSYTQYF
>-|-|TRBJ1-2|TRBV29-1
TGCAGCGTTGAAGAACGGCTGGGCTATGGCTACACCTTC
CSVEERLGYGYTF
>few|-|TRBJ2-2|TRBV27
TGTGCCAGCAACCTAAAGACAGGTGGGAACACCGGGGAGCTGTTTTTT
CASNLKTGGNTGELFF
>few|-|TRBJ2-1|TRBV20-1
TGCAGTGCTAACCCCCGGGGTGCGGTGTACAATGAGCAGTTCTTC
CSANPRGAVYNEQFF
>-|-|TRBJ2-7|TRBV4-1
TGCGCCAGCAGCCTCTGGACAGCGAGCTCCTACGAGCAGTACTTC
CASSLWTASSYEQYF
>-|TRBD2|TRBJ2-3|TRBV4-1
TGCGCCAGCAGCCAAAGACTAGCGGGGGGCACAGATACGCAGTATTTT
CASSQRLAGGTDTQYF
>-|-|TRBJ2-1|TRBV5-1
TGCGCCAGCAGGGACGGTTTAATATACAATGAGCAGTTCTTC
CASRDGLIYNEQFF
>-|TRBD1|TRBJ2-7|TRBV2
TGTGCCAGCATAGACAGGGCAGACCACGAGCAGTACTTC
CASIDRADHEQYF
>few|TRBD1|TRBJ2-7|TRBV7-9
TGTGCCAGCAGACGGACAGGGGCCATCTACGAGCAGTACTTC
CASRRTGAIYEQYF
>medium-sized|-|TRBJ2-2|TRBV5-1
TGCGCCAGCAGCTTGTCTATCCTCAGCGGCGGGGAGCTGTTTTTT
CASSLSILSGGELFF
>-|-|TRBJ2-7|TRBV19
TGTGCCAGTAGTATCGGGAGCCGCTACGAGCAGTACTTC
CASSIGSRYEQYF
>-|TRBD1|TRBJ1-2|TRBV7-9
TGTGCCAGCAGCCCTGGACAGGGGGCTCCACAACATGGCTACACCTTC
CASSPGQGAPQHGYTF
>-|-|TRBJ2-3|TRBV24-1
TGTGCCACCAGTGATCTAGATACGCAGTATTTT
CATSDLDTQYF
>few|-|TRBJ1-4|TRBV7-7
TGTGCCAGCAGCTTTCCAGGGAAGAGGGCTAATGAAAAACTGTTTTTT
CASSFPGKRANEKLFF
>few|-|TRBJ2-4|TRBV7-9
TGTGCCAGCAGCTTAGAGGTACCTAAGGACATTCAGTACTTC
CASSLEVPKDIQYF
>few|-|TRBJ2-7|TRBV20-1
TGCAGTGTTACGCCCGCTCTAGCGACGACCCGCGAGCAGTACTTC
CSVTPALATTREQYF
>few|-|TRBJ2-3|TRBV27
TGTGCCAGCAGTTTTTCCCCCTCCACAGATACGCAGTATTTT
CASSFSPSTDTQYF
>-|TRBD2|TRBJ2-1|TRBV30
TGTGCCTGTAGCGGGAGGAGGTCCTACAATGAGCAGTTCTTC
CACSGRRSYNEQFF
>many|TRBD2|TRBJ2-1|TRBV6-4
TGTGCCAGCAGCAACTCCGGCGGGGGGGCGGCTGAGCAGTTCTTC
CASSNSGGGAAEQFF
>-|TRBD1|TRBJ1-2|TRBV7-2
TGTGCCAGCAGCTCAGACAGGGTCTATGGCTACACCTTC
CASSSDRVYGYTF
>few|-|TRBJ1-1|TRBV5-1
TGCGCCAGCAGCTTCGGGACGCCGAACACTGAAGCTTTCTTT
CASSFGTPNTEAFF
>-|-|TRBJ1-1|TRBV30
TGTGCCTGGAGGTCACAGATGAACACTGAAGCTTTCTTT
CAWRSQMNTEAFF
>few|-|TRBJ2-2|TRBV5-6
TGTGCCAGCAGCCCAATAGGGGGGACCGGGGAGCTGTTTTTT
CASSPIGGTGELFF
>few|-|TRBJ2-5|TRBV29-1
TGCAGCGGGCGTGGGGATGGGTTAGAGACCCAGTACTTC
CSGRGDGLETQYF
>-|TRBD1|TRBJ2-7|TRBV9
TGTGCCAGCAGCGCCGGGACAGACCACTTCTACGAGCAGTACTTC
CASSAGTDHFYEQYF
>few|TRBD1|TRBJ2-1|TRBV3-1
TGTGCCAGCAGCCACCTAGGGGGCAGGGTGGCCTACAATGAGCAGTTCTTC
CASSHLGGRVAYNEQFF
>-|-|TRBJ2-1|TRBV30
TGTGCCTGGAGTGGGGGGGCGGGGGATGAGCAGTTCTTC
CAWSGGAGDEQFF
>-|-|TRBJ2-7|TRBV7-9
TGTGCCAGCAGCCCAGGGGACTACTACGAGCAGTACTTC
CASSPGDYYEQYF
>many|-|TRBJ2-2|TRBV12-3/TRBV12-4
TGTGCCAGCAGTTTCGGAGCGGAGCTGTTTTTT
CASSFGAELFF
>-|-|TRBJ2-7|TRBV7-9
TGTGCCAGCAGCCCGGCGGCAAGCGCCCCCTACGAGCAGTACTTC
CASSPAASAPYEQYF
>-|TRBD1|TRBJ2-2|TRBV6-5
TGTGCCAGCAGTTGGACAGGGGAGGGTAGCGAGGAGCTGTTTTTT
CASSWTGEGSEELFF
>many|-|TRBJ1-1|TRBV25-1
TGTGCCAGCAGTGAGAGGGATCCTGAAGCTTTCTTT
CASSERDPEAFF
>-|-|TRBJ1-1|TRBV9
TGTGCCAGCACGCCGGGGAACACTGAAGCTTTCTTT
CASTPGNTEAFF
>few|-|TRBJ1-5|TRBV6-5
TGTGCCAGCAGTTACAGAGGGGAAAGTCAGCCCCAGCATTTT
CASSYRGESQPQHF
>-|TRBD2|TRBJ2-7|TRBV7-9
TGTGCCAGCAGCCCCGTGCTAGCGGGAAAAAAGTACTTC
CASSPVLAGKKYF
>-|TRBD2|TRBJ2-1|TRBV7-9
TGTGCCAGCAGCCATACTAGCGGGAGGATGAACAATGAGCAGTTCTTC
CASSHTSGRMNNEQFF
>-|TRBD1|TRBJ1-2|TRBV5-6
TGTGCCAGCCATGGACAGGGGGCCTATGGCTACACCTTC
CASHGQGAYGYTF
>few|-|TRBJ2-5|TRBV6-5
TGTGCCAGCAGTTACTCGATTACGGAAGAGACCCAGTACTTC
CASSYSITEETQYF
>-|TRBD2|TRBJ2-3|TRBV4-1
TGCGCCAGCAGCCAAGGGGTAGCGGGGATTAGCACAGATACGCAGTATTTT
CASSQGVAGISTDTQYF
>-|-|TRBJ2-7|TRBV7-9
TGTGCCAGCAGCTCGGAGTTGGCCCGGGACGAGCAGTACTTC
CASSSELARDEQYF